The source of this T cell receptor beta chain is a study of blood T cells in healthy people across ages. A second PCR of about 6 to 11 cycles used a sample-barcoded 5' primer and a J-beta primer mix. In TCRdb, the 5' RACE reads were re-called with MiXCR into one record per CDR3 protein. The sample yields 1.2 million to 1.5 million distinct CDR3 sequences, approximately 59% seen once. Worth noting for this clonotype: Its specificity is unknown.

PBMCs, at least 6 million per sample, were isolated. Study conclusions and caveats: Diversity figures based on one million T cells were deemed too low. Long-lived and aged donors differed, with more naive CD4+ cells and higher diversity in the long-lived.

The CDR3 totals 13 residues. V lost 3 bases and J 8 bases, leaving 16 bases between the germline ends. Germline V gene sequence: CDR1 SQVTM, CDR2 ANQGSEA. The gene calls are TRBV29-1 and TRBJ1-2, with D possibly matching TRBD1 (5 bases). The sequencing input was blood. The receptor's source is a young man in good health. CDR3 in DNA: TGCAGCGTTGAGCCCGGGACGGCCGAAGGCTACACCTTC. Amino acids: CSVEPGTAEGYTF.